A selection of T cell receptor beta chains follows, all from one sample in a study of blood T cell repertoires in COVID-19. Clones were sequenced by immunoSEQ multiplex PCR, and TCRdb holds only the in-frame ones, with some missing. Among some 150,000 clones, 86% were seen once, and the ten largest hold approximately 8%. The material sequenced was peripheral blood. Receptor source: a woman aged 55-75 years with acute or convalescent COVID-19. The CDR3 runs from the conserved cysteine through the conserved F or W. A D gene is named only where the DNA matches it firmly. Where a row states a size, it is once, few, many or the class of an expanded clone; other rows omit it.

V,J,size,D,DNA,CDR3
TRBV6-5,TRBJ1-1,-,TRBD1,TGTGCCAGCAGTTACACGGGACAGATGAACACTGAAGCTTTCTTT,CASSYTGQMNTEAFF
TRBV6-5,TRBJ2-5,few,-,TGTGCCAGCAGCATGACAGGATATCGGGAGACCCAGTACTTC,CASSMTGYRETQYF
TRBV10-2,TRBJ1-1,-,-,TGCGCCAGCACCCAAACACCAGGGAACACTGAAGCTTTCTTT,CASTQTPGNTEAFF
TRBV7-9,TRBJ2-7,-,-,TGTGCCAGCAGCTCGAGAGACTCCTACGAGCAGTACTTC,CASSSRDSYEQYF
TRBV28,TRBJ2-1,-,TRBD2,TGTGCCAGCAGTTTACCCTTGACTAGCGGGGGGAGGCATGAGCAGTTCTTC,CASSLPLTSGGRHEQFF
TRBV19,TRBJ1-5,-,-,TGTGCCAGTAGTGCCCTCACGCCCCTAAATCAGCCCCAGCATTTT,CASSALTPLNQPQHF
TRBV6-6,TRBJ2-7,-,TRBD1,TGTGCCAGCAGTTACGGGACAGAGGGAAAGGAGCAGTACTTC,CASSYGTEGKEQYF
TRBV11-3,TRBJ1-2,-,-,TGTGCCAGCAGCTCGGAGGGCTATGGCTACACCTTC,CASSSEGYGYTF
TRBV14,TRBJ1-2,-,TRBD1,TGTGCCAGCAGCCAAGCCTGGGACAGGGATTGGGACTATGGCTACACCTTC,CASSQAWDRDWDYGYTF
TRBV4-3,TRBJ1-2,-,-,TGCGCCAGCAGCCAAGATCGCGTCGGCCGGCAGGATAACTATGGCTACACCTTC,CASSQDRVGRQDNYGYTF
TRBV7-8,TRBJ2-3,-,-,TGTGCCAGCAGCTTCCCCACCCCCCCAAGCGGAAGCACAGATACGCAGTATTTT,CASSFPTPPSGSTDTQYF
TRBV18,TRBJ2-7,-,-,TGTGCCAGCTCACCAAGGCAGGGTGCTTGGAACGAGCAGTACTTC,CASSPRQGAWNEQYF
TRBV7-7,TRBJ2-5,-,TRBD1,TGTGCTAGCAGCCGGGACAGGGGATCAGAGACCCAGTACTTC,CASSRDRGSETQYF
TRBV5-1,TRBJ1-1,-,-,TGCGCCAGCAGGGACGACGGACAGCGGATCGCTGAAGCTTTCTTT,CASRDDGQRIAEAFF
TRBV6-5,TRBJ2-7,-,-,TGTGCCAGCAAACGGACAGAGACCTTGTCCTACGAGCAGTACTTC,CASKRTETLSYEQYF
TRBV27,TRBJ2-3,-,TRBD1,TGTGCCAGCAGCTCCTACAGGGGAGATACGCAGTATTTT,CASSSYRGDTQYF
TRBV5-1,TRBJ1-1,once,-,TGCGCCAGCAGCACATCCGGGGGGAACACTGAAGCTTTCTTT,CASSTSGGNTEAFF
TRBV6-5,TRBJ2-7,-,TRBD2,TGTGCCAGCAGGACCGGTAGCGGGGGGACTTACGAGCAGTACTTC,CASRTGSGGTYEQYF
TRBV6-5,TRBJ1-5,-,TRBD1,TGTGCCAGCACCGGGACAGATAGCAATCAGCCCCAGCATTTT,CASTGTDSNQPQHF
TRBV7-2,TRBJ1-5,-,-,TGTGCCAGCAGCTTACGCATAGTAGATAGCAATCAGCCCCAGCATTTT,CASSLRIVDSNQPQHF
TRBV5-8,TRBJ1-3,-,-,TGTGCCAGCAGCCTCTTCAGTGGAAACACCATATATTTT,CASSLFSGNTIYF
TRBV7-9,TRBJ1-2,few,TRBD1,TGTGCCAGCAGCTCGGGACAGGGTAACTATGGCTACACCTTC,CASSSGQGNYGYTF
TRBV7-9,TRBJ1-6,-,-,TGTGCCAGCAGCTCCCTCGGGGGGAGTGGGCCGGCGAATTCACCCCTCCACTTT,CASSSLGGSGPANSPLHF
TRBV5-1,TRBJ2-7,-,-,TGCGCCAGCAGGGAGCTTGACGAGCAGTACTTC,CASRELDEQYF
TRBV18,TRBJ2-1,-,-,TGTGCCAGCTCAGCCGGGACTTCCAATGAGCAGTTCTTC,CASSAGTSNEQFF
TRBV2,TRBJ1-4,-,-,TGTGCCAGCAGTGATCGGATCAGGGCGGGGGAAAAACTGTTTTTT,CASSDRIRAGEKLFF
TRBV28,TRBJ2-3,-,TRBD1,TGTGCCAGCAGCTGGACAGGGAACTCAGATACGCAGTATTTT,CASSWTGNSDTQYF
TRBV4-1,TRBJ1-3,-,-,TGCGCCAGCAGCCTACTGGGAAGAGGGCCCTCTGGAAACACCATATATTTT,CASSLLGRGPSGNTIYF
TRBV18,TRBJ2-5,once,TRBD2,TGTGCCAGCTCACAACCGGGGGGAACGGAGACCCAGTACTTC,CASSQPGGTETQYF
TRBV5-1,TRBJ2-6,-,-,TGCGCCAGCAGCCCTAGAAGTTCTGGGGCCAACGTCCTGACTTTC,CASSPRSSGANVLTF
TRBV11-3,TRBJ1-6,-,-,TGTGCCAGCAGCTTACGGGGAAAAGTAGGTTCACCCCTCCACTTT,CASSLRGKVGSPLHF
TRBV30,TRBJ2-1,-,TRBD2,TGTGCCTGGAATGTGGCTAGCGGGGGGGCCTATGAGCAGTTCTTC,CAWNVASGGAYEQFF
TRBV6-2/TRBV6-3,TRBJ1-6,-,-,TGTGCCAGCAGTTACCGGAGGACGGGGAATTCACCCCTCCACTTT,CASSYRRTGNSPLHF
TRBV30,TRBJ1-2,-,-,TGTGCCTGGAGTGGGGGGTTATGGGACAAGTCTGCCTTTAACTTC,CAWSGGLWDKSAFNF
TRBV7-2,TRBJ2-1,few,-,TGTGCCAGCAGCCCCGGGACACTGGGAGACAATGAGCAGTTCTTC,CASSPGTLGDNEQFF
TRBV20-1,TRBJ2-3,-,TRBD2,TGCAGTGCTAGTGGACTAGCGGGGGGAGGGGCGGATACGCAGTATTTT,CSASGLAGGGADTQYF
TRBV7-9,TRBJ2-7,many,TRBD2,TGTGCCAGCAGCCCCCCCATGAGCGGGGGTGCCTACGAGCAGTACTTC,CASSPPMSGGAYEQYF
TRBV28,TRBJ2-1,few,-,TGTGCCAGCACCCCGGGTCCAGTGGATGAGCAGTTCTTC,CASTPGPVDEQFF
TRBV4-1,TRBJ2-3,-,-,TGCGCCAGCAGCCAAGTGATAGGGGGAGATACGCAGTATTTT,CASSQVIGGDTQYF
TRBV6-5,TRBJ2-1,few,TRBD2,TGTGCCAGCAGGAGCGGGGGGGTCTTTGAGCAGTTCTTC,CASRSGGVFEQFF
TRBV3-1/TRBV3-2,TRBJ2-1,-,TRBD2,TGTGCCAGCAGCCAAGAAGCGGGAGGGCAGGGGAAATACAATGAGCAGTTCTTC,CASSQEAGGQGKYNEQFF
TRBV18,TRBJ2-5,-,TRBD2,TGTGCCAGCTCACCGGGGACTAGCGGACAAGAGACCCAGTACTTC,CASSPGTSGQETQYF
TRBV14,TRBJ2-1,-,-,TGTGCCAGCAGCAAGGAGATTCTACAAGGCAATGAGCAGTTCTTC,CASSKEILQGNEQFF
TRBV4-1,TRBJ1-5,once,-,TGCGCCAGCAGTAGCACGGGGGGGGGCAATCAGCCCCAGCATTTT,CASSSTGGGNQPQHF
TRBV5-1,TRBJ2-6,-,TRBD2,TGCGCCAGCAGCCGAGATCGCGGGGGGCCGGGATCTGGGGCCAACGTCCTGACTTTC,CASSRDRGGPGSGANVLTF
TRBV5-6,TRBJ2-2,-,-,TGTGCCAGCAGCTTCAGGGGGGTTAACACCGGGGAGCTGTTTTTT,CASSFRGVNTGELFF
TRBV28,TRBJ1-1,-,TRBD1,TGTGCCAGCAGTTTAATCCGGACAGGGGGCGCGGGGACTGAAGCTTTCTTT,CASSLIRTGGAGTEAFF
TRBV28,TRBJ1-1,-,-,TGTGCCAGCAGTTTAGACTCTACGGGTGGTACTGAAGCTTTCTTT,CASSLDSTGGTEAFF
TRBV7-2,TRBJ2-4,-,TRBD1,TGTGCCAGCAGTACCCGACAGGGGGCCCAACTGCTAGCCAAAAACATTCAGTACTTC,CASSTRQGAQLLAKNIQYF
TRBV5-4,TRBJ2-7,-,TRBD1,TGTGCCAGCAGCTTTGGGACAGGGGGTTTAAACGAGCAGTACTTC,CASSFGTGGLNEQYF
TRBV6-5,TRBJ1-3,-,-,TGTGCCAGCAGTTACTCGATCCGGAGCTCTGGAAACACCATATATTTT,CASSYSIRSSGNTIYF
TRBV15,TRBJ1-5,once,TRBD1,TGTGCCACCAGCAGGAATCAAGGGGGCTCGAGCAATCAGCCCCAGCATTTT,CATSRNQGGSSNQPQHF
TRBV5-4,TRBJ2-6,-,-,TGTGCCAGCAGCAACGGTGGCTCTGGGGCCAACGTCCTGACTTTC,CASSNGGSGANVLTF
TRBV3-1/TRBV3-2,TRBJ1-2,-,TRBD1,TGTGCCAGCAGCCTCAGGGGGGAAGGTGGCTACACCTTC,CASSLRGEGGYTF
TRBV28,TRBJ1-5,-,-,TGTGCCAGCAGTTTTGCACAGAATCAGCCCCAGCATTTT,CASSFAQNQPQHF
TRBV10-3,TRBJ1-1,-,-,TGTGCCATCAGTGAGTCAGGGGGGGAGAACACTGAAGCTTTCTTT,CAISESGGENTEAFF
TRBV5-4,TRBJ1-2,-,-,TGTGCCAGCAGCCACGGACAGTTTCGCCTGAACTATGGCTACACCTTC,CASSHGQFRLNYGYTF
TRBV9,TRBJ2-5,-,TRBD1,TGTGCCAGCAGCGTCGACAGGGTCCAAGAGACCCAGTACTTC,CASSVDRVQETQYF
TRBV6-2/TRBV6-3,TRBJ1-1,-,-,TGTGCCAGCAGCCCCGAGGGTCCTGAAGCTTTCTTT,CASSPEGPEAFF
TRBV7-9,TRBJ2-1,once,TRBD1,TGTGCCAGCAGCCGAACGACAGGGGCCTACAATGAGCAGTTCTTC,CASSRTTGAYNEQFF